This T cell receptor beta chain derives from a study of blood T cell repertoires in COVID-19. Study in general: Collection of acute and convalescent COVID-19 samples took place in the United States, Italy and Spain. The cDNA or gDNA used as material had been derived from T cells, B-cell-depleted T cells, or PBMCs.

Authors' analysis steps: Scientists estimated how many nucleated cells there were by amplifying reference gene primers. Sequencing used immunoSEQ multiplex PCR; TCRdb keeps in-frame clones, though not all of them. V, J and clone size were drawn from that table, and D and trimming were deduced from the DNA. The table lists tens of thousands of clones, approximately 86% of them singletons. Material: peripheral blood. This clonotype originated in a man aged 55 to 69 with acute or convalescent COVID-19.

The CDR3 coding sequence is TGTGCCAGCAGCGCGGACAGAAGAACTAGCACAGATACGCAGTATTTT. This encodes CASSADRRTSTDTQYF. The chain is built from TRBV9 and TRBJ2-3; maybe TRBD1 (6 bases). The germline CDR1 and CDR2 sequences are SGDLS and YYNGEE. The CDR3 is 16 amino acids. The germline V and J ends were trimmed by 3 bases and 0 bases, with 14 bases remaining between them.